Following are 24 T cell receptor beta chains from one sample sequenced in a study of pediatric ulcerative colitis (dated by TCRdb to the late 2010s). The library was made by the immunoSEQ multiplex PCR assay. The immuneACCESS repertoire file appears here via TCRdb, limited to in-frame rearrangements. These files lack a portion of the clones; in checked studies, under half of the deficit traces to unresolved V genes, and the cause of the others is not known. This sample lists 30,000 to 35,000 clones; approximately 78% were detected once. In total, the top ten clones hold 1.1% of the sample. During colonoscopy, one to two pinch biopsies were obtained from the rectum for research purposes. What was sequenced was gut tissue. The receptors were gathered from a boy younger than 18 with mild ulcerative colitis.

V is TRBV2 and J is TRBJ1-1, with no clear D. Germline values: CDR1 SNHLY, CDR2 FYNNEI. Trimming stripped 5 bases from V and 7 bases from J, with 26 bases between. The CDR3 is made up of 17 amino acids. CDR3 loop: CASSTLGFWAPNGEAFF. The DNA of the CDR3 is TGTGCCAGCAGTACTCTCGGGTTTTGGGCCCCGAACGGTGAAGCTTTCTTT.

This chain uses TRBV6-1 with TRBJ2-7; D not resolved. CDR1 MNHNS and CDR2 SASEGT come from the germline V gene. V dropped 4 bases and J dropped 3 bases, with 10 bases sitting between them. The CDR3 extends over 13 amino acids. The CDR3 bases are TGTGCCAGCAGTGTGGCCAAGGACTACGAGCAGTACTTC. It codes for CASSVAKDYEQYF.

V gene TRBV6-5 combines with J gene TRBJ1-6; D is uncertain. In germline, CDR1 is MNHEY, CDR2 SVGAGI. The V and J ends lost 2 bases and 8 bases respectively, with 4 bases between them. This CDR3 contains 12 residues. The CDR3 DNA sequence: TGTGCCAGCAGTTACCGGGATTCACCCCTCCACTTT. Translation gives CASSYRDSPLHF.

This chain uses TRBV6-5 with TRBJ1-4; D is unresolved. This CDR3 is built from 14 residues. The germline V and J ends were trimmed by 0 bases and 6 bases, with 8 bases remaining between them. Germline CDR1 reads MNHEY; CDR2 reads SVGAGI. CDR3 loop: CASSYSRHDEKLFF. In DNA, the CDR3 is TGTGCCAGCAGTTACTCCAGGCATGATGAAAAACTGTTTTTT.

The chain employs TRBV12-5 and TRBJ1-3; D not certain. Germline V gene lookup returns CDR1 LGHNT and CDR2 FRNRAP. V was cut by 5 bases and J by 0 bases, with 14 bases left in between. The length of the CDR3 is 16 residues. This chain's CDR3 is CASGPMDGYSGNTIYF. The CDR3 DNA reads TGTGCTAGTGGTCCGATGGACGGCTACTCTGGAAACACCATATATTTT.

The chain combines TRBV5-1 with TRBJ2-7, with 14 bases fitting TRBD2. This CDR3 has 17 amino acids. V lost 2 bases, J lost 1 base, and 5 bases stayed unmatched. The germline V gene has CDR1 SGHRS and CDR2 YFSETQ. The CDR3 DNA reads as TGCGCCAGCAGCTTTCGGACTAGCGGGGGGTCGTCCTACGAGCAGTACTTC. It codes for CASSFRTSGGSSYEQYF.

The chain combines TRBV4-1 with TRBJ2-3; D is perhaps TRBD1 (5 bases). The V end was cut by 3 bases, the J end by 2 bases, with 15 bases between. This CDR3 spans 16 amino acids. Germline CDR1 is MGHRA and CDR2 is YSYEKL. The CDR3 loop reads CASSQGRGVVTDTQYF. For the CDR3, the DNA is TGCGCCAGCAGCCAGGGGCGAGGTGTGGTCACAGATACGCAGTATTTT.

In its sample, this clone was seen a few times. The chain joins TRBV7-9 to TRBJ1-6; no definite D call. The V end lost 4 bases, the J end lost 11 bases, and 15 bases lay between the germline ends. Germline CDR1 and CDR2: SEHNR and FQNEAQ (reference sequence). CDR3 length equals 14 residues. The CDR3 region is CASSSDGFSAPLHF. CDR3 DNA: TGTGCCAGCAGCTCGGACGGGTTTTCGGCACCCCTCCACTTT. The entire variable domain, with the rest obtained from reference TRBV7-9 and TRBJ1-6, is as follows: DTGVSQNPRHKITKRGQNVTFRCDPISEHNRLYWYRQTLGQGPEFLTYFQNEAQLEKSRLLSDRFSAERPKGSFSTLEIQRTEQGDSAMYLCASSSDGFSAPLHFGNGTRLTVT.

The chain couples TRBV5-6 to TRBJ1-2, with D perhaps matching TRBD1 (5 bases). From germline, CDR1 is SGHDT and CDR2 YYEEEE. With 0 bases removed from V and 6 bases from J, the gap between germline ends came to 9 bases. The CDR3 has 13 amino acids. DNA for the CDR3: TGTGCCAGCAGCTTGGCAGGGTCGAATGGCTACACCTTC. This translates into CASSLAGSNGYTF.

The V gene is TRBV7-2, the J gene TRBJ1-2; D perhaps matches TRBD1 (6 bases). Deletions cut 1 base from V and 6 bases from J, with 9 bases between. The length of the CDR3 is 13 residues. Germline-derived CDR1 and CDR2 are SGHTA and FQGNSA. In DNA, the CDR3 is TGTGCCAGCAGCTTAGGGGCAGGGGATGGCTACACCTTC. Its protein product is CASSLGAGDGYTF.

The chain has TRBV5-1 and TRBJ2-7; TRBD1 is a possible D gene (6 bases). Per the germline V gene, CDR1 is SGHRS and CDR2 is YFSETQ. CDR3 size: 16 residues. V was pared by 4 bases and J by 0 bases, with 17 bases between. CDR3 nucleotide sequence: TGCGCCAGCAGCACCTTGGGCGGACAGTACTCCTACGAGCAGTACTTC. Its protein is CASSTLGGQYSYEQYF.

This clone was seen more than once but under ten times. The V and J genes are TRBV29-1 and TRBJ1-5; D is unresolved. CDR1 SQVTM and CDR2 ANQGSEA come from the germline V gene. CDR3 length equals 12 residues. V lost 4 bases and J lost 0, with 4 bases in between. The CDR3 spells CSVAGSNQPQHF. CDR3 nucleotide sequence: TGCAGCGTTGCCGGTAGCAATCAGCCCCAGCATTTT.

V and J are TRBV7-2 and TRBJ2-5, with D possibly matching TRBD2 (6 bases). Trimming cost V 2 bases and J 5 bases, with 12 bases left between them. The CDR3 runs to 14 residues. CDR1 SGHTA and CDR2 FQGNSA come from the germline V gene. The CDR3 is CASSLSGTRETQYF. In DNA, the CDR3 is TGTGCCAGCAGCTTATCCGGGACTCGGGAGACCCAGTACTTC. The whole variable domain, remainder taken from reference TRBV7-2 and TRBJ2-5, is GAGVSQSPSNKVTEKGKDVELRCDPISGHTALYWYRQSLGQGLEFLIYFQGNSAPDKSGLPSDRFSAERTGGSVSTLTIQRTQQEDSAVYLCASSLSGTRETQYFGPGTRLLVL.

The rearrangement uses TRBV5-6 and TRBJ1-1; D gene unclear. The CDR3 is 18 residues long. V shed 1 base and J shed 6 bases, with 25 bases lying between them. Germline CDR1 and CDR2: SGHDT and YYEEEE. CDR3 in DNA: TGTGCCAGCAGCTTGAAAGTCTTATGGGTAGGCGACGGGGCTGAAGCTTTCTTT. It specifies CASSLKVLWVGDGAEAFF.

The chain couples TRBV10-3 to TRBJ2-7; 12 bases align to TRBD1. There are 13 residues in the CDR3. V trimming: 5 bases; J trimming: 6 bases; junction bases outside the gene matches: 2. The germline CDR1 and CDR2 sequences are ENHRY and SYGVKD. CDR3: CAISRDRGREQYF. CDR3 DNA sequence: TGTGCCATCAGTAGGGACAGGGGGCGCGAGCAGTACTTC.

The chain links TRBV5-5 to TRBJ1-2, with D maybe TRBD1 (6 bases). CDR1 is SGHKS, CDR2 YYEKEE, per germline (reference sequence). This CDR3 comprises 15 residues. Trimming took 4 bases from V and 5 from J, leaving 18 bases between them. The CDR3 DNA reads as TGTGCCAGCAGCCCGCAGACAGGCCTATGGTATGGCTACACCTTC. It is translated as CASSPQTGLWYGYTF.

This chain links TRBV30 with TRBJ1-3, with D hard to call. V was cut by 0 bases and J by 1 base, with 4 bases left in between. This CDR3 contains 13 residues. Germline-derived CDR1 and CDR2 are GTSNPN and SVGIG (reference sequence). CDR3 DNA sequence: TGTGCCTGGAGTGTTCTGTCTGGAAACACCATATATTTT. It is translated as CAWSVLSGNTIYF.

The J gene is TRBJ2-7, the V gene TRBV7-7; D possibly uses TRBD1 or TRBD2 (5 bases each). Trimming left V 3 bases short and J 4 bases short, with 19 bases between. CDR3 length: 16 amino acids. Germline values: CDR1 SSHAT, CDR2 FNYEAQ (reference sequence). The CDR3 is CASSLRRGVFSYEQYF. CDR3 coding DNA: TGTGCCAGCAGCTTGAGGAGAGGGGTTTTTTCGTACGAGCAGTACTTC.

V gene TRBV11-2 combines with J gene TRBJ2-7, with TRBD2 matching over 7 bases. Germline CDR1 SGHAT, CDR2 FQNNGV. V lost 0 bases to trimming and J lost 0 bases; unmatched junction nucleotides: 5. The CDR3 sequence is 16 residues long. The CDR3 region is CASSLDYGRSSYEQYF. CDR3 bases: TGTGCCAGCAGCTTAGATTACGGGAGGAGCTCCTACGAGCAGTACTTC.

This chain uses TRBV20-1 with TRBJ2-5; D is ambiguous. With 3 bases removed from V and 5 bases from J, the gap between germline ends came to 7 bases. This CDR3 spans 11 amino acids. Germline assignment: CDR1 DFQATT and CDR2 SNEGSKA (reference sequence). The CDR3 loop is CSARPGETQYF. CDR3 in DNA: TGCAGTGCTAGGCCTGGGGAGACCCAGTACTTC.

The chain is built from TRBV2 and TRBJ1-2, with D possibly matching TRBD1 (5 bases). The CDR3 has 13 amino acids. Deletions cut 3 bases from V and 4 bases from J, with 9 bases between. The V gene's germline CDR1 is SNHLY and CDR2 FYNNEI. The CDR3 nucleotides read TGTGCCAGCAGTGAGAACAGGCCCTATGGCTACACCTTC. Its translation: CASSENRPYGYTF.

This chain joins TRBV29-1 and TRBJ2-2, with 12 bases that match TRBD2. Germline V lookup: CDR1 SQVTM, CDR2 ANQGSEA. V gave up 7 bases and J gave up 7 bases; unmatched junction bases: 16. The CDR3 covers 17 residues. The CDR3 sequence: CSAGPNPSGGANGELFF. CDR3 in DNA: TGCAGCGCTGGGCCTAATCCTAGCGGGGGGGCCAACGGGGAGCTGTTTTTT.

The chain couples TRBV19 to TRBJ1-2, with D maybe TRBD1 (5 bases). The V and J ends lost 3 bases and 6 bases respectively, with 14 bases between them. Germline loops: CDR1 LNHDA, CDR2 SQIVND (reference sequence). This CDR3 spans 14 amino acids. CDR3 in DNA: TGTGCCAGTAGTATGGTATTTGGGGACGATGGCTACACCTTC. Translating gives CASSMVFGDDGYTF.

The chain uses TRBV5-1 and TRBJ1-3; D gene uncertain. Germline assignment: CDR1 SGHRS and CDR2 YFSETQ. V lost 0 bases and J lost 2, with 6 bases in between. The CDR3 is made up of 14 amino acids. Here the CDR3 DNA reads TGCGCCAGCAGCTTGGGGGGAGCTGGAAACACCATATATTTT. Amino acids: CASSLGGAGNTIYF.